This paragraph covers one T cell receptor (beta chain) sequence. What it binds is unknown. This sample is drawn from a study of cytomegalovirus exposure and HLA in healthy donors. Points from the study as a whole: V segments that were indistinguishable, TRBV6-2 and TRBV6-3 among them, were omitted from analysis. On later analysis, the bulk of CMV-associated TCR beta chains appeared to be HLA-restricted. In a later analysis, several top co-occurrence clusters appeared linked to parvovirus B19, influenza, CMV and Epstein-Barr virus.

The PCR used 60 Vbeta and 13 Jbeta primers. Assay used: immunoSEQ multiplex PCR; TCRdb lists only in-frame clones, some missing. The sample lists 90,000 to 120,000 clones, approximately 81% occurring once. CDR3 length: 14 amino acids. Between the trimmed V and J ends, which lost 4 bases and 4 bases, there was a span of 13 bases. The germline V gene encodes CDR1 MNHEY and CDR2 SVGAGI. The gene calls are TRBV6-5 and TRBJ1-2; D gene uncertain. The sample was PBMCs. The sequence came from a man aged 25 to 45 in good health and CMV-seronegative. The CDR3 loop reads CASSSTQLRYGYTF. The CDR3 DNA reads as TGTGCCAGCAGTTCGACTCAGCTCCGCTATGGCTACACCTTC.